These 17 T cell receptor beta chains share one sample of origin, sequenced in a study of shared clonotypes between healthy human individuals (dated by TCRdb to 2020 to 2022). Library creation used the immunoSEQ multiplex PCR assay. The clones in this table, taken by TCRdb from immuneACCESS, are in-frame only. Not every clone is retained; where verified, under half of the shortfall comes from an unresolved V gene, and the cause of the rest is unknown. The sample table records over a million clones; about four fifths of these occur just once. Jointly, the top ten make up under 0.65% of the sample. The sequenced sample was memory CD4+ T cells from PBMCs. Sample cell subset or site, as interpreted from the label and publication: CD45RA-negative fraction. These TCRs come from a man aged 18 to 35 in good health. Some clones in this sample may be carry-over from other donors' samples.

V usage is TRBV9 and J usage is TRBJ1-3, with 7 bases matching TRBD1. J lost 0 bases, V lost 7 bases, and 10 bases had no gene match. Germline V CDR1 and CDR2: SGDLS, YYNGEE. This CDR3 region has 16 residues. CDR3 DNA sequence: TGTGCCAGCTCCCGCGGGACAGACCTCTCTGGAAACACCATATATTTT. Translation: CASSRGTDLSGNTIYF.

A few counts support this clone. The chain has TRBV7-3 and TRBJ2-2, with 7 bases lining up with TRBD2. This CDR3 region has 13 residues. The trim removed 5 bases at V and 5 bases at J, leaving 2 bases unmatched. Per the germline V gene, CDR1 is SGHTA and CDR2 is FQGTGA. The CDR3 DNA reads TGTGCCAGCAGCCAAGCGGGGACCGGGGAGCTGTTTTTT. Protein: CASSQAGTGELFF.

This clone showed up just a few times. This chain uses TRBV2 with TRBJ2-5, with a weak D call TRBD1 (6 bases). Trimming pared 6 bases from V and 5 bases from J, leaving 16 bases between. Germline values: CDR1 SNHLY, CDR2 FYNNEI. The CDR3 length is 14 residues. The CDR3 spells CASRATGSLETQYF. The CDR3 DNA reads as TGTGCCAGCAGGGCCACAGGGTCTTTGGAGACCCAGTACTTC.

The chain employs TRBV6-6 and TRBJ2-7; 9 bases are shared with TRBD1. The V segment lost 6 bases and the J segment 3 bases; nucleotides outside the gene matches: 6. Germline CDR1 reads MNHNY; CDR2 reads SVGAGI (reference sequence). The CDR3 extends over 14 amino acids. The CDR3: CASRRPGQGYEQYF. DNA for the CDR3: TGTGCCAGCAGGCGACCGGGACAGGGCTACGAGCAGTACTTC.

The gene calls are TRBV18 and TRBJ1-1, with 8 bases aligning to TRBD1. This CDR3 spans 15 amino acids. Looked up from germline, CDR1 is KGHSH and CDR2 is LQKENI. The V segment lost 6 bases and the J segment 5 bases; nucleotides outside the gene matches: 11. CDR3 sequence: CASSGIGQGKTEAFF. The CDR3 DNA follows: TGTGCCAGCTCGGGGATCGGACAGGGTAAGACTGAAGCTTTCTTT. Full variable domain (remainder filled in from reference TRBV18 and TRBJ1-1): NAGVMQNPRHLVRRRGQEARLRCSPMKGHSHVYWYRQLPEEGLKFMVYLQKENIIDESGMPKERFSAEFPKEGPSILRIQQVVRGDSAAYFCASSGIGQGKTEAFFGQGTRLTVV.

The chain uses TRBV27 and TRBJ2-1, with no clear D. V shed 6 bases and J shed 6 bases, with 18 bases lying between them. The CDR3 covers 15 residues. Per the germline V gene, CDR1 is MNHEY and CDR2 is SMNVEV (reference sequence). The chain's CDR3 is CASSPYRTPGNEQFF. CDR3 bases: TGTGCCAGCAGCCCCTACCGGACCCCGGGCAATGAGCAGTTCTTC.

This clone was counted once. The chain couples TRBV9 to TRBJ2-4; no clear D gene. The germline gives CDR1 SGDLS, CDR2 YYNGEE. V shed 4 bases and J shed 1 base, with 15 bases lying between them. The CDR3 sequence is 16 residues long. The CDR3 is CASSPRSPEAKNIQYF. The CDR3 nucleotides read TGTGCCAGCAGCCCACGCTCGCCTGAGGCCAAAAACATTCAGTACTTC.

This chain connects TRBV29-1 to TRBJ2-5, with TRBD2 as a possible D gene (6 bases). The CDR3 runs to 14 residues. CDR1 and CDR2 from the germline V gene are SQVTM and ANQGSEA. Between the trimmed V and J ends, which lost 6 bases and 5 bases, there was a span of 19 bases. Written as DNA, the CDR3 is TGCAGCGTGCACAGATCCCCCGGAGGGGAGACCCAGTACTTC. It encodes CSVHRSPGGETQYF.

The chain links TRBV7-9 to TRBJ2-3; 7 bases are a match to TRBD2. J lost 6 bases, V lost 5 bases, and 11 bases had no gene match. The germline gives CDR1 SEHNR, CDR2 FQNEAQ (reference sequence). This CDR3 is built from 15 residues. CDR3 nucleotides: TGTGCCAGCAGCCAATTCTTGGCGGGAGCGGATACGCAGTATTTT. It is translated as CASSQFLAGADTQYF.

The chain employs TRBV10-1 and TRBJ1-5; D is ambiguous. V was pared by 8 bases and J by 5 bases, with 7 bases between. CDR1 and CDR2 (germline): WNHNN, SYGVQD (reference sequence). This CDR3 is built from 11 residues. This CDR3 is CASAADQPQHF. The CDR3 DNA sequence: TGCGCCAGCGCGGCGGATCAGCCCCAGCATTTT.

The chain's CDR3 is CASSIGDRGMIEAFF. CDR3 coding DNA: TGTGCCAGTAGTATTGGGGACAGGGGAATGATTGAAGCTTTCTTT. The chain employs TRBV19 and TRBJ1-1; TRBD1 matches at 10 bases. This CDR3 region has 15 residues. Germline V gene sequence: CDR1 LNHDA, CDR2 SQIVND (reference sequence). The junction had 8 bases not matched to a gene; V was cut back by 3 bases and J by 7 bases.

The gene calls are TRBV7-7 and TRBJ2-3; perhaps TRBD2 as D (5 bases). The CDR3 covers 14 residues. Germline CDR1 SSHAT, CDR2 FNYEAQ (reference sequence). V was cut by 3 bases and J by 2 bases, with 9 bases left in between. CDR3 residues: CASSFRDNTDTQYF. The DNA for the CDR3 is TGTGCCAGCAGCTTCCGGGATAACACAGATACGCAGTATTTT.

The rearrangement links TRBV4-2 to TRBJ2-7; TRBD1 matches 10 bases. Germline V lookup: CDR1 LGHNA, CDR2 YNFKEQ. The CDR3 has 16 amino acids. With V trimmed by 6 bases and J by 3 bases, 11 bases remained unmatched. This CDR3 is CASRARDRGNNYEQYF. In DNA form, the CDR3 reads TGTGCCAGCAGGGCCCGGGACAGGGGAAACAACTACGAGCAGTACTTC.

V gene TRBV5-4 combines with J gene TRBJ2-6, with 8 bases matching TRBD1. Germline V gives CDR1 SGHNT, CDR2 YYREEE (reference sequence). After removal of 3 bases from V and 0 bases from J, the junction contained 2 bases not matched to a gene. The CDR3 totals 16 residues. In nucleotides, the CDR3 is TGTGCCAGCAGCTCGACAGGGGCCTCTGGGGCCAACGTCCTGACTTTC. It yields the protein CASSSTGASGANVLTF.

The chain employs TRBV14 and TRBJ1-3; tentatively, D is TRBD1 (5 bases). Germline V lookup: CDR1 SGHDN, CDR2 FVKESK. The CDR3 is made up of 18 amino acids. Trimming took off 3 bases at V and 2 bases at J, with 20 bases between the two ends. CDR3 protein: CASSQTGFGTMAGNTIYF. The CDR3 region has the DNA TGTGCCAGCAGCCAGACGGGTTTCGGGACCATGGCTGGAAACACCATATATTTT.

This chain uses TRBV28 with TRBJ1-2; D is uncertain. The CDR3 extends over 14 amino acids. Germline V gene sequence: CDR1 MDHEN, CDR2 SYDVKM. The V gene lost 4 bases and the J gene lost 6 bases, with 15 bases spanning the gap. CDR3 loop: CASSSHGEPNGYTF. CDR3 DNA sequence: TGTGCCAGCAGTTCACATGGAGAACCCAATGGCTACACCTTC.

The J gene is TRBJ2-1, the V gene TRBV5-4; 11 bases agree with TRBD2. J lost 2 bases, V lost 0 bases, and 7 bases had no gene match. CDR3 length: 18 residues. Germline loops: CDR1 SGHNT, CDR2 YYREEE (reference sequence). DNA of the CDR3: TGTGCCAGCAGCTTGGGGAGCCTAGCGGGAGGCACCTACAATGAGCAGTTCTTC. It is translated as CASSLGSLAGGTYNEQFF.